These T cell receptor beta chains were read from a single sample in a study of blood T cell repertoires in COVID-19. Some clones are missing from TCRdb's copy, which holds only in-frame ones; the method was immunoSEQ multiplex PCR. The sample carries roughly 34,000 clones, 80% recorded once. Sequencing input: peripheral blood. These receptors originate from a woman between 65 and 79 years old with acute or convalescent COVID-19. Each CDR3 is given with its conserved first and last residue. The order of the fields is clone size, D gene, V gene, J gene, CDR3 DNA, CDR3 protein. D genes are given only for firm matches. The size entry is marked missing in some rows and otherwise reads once, few, many or a size class.

clone_size: few; d_call: .; v_call: TRBV19; j_call: TRBJ2-7; cdr3_nt: TGTGCCAGTAGTATAGATAGAACTAGGGAGCAGTACTTC; cdr3_aa: CASSIDRTREQYF
clone_size: .; d_call: TRBD2; v_call: TRBV5-1; j_call: TRBJ2-5; cdr3_nt: TGCGCCAGCAGCCCGCGACTAGCGGGCAACCAAGAGACCCAGTACTTC; cdr3_aa: CASSPRLAGNQETQYF
clone_size: .; d_call: TRBD2; v_call: TRBV3-1/TRBV3-2; j_call: TRBJ2-3; cdr3_nt: TGTGCCAGCAGCCAAGGGGGGGGACCCGGAGATACGCAGTATTTT; cdr3_aa: CASSQGGGPGDTQYF
clone_size: .; d_call: .; v_call: TRBV7-9; j_call: TRBJ2-7; cdr3_nt: TGTGCCAGCAGCTTAGGTCGGTACGAGCAGTACTTC; cdr3_aa: CASSLGRYEQYF
clone_size: .; d_call: TRBD1; v_call: TRBV5-1; j_call: TRBJ2-3; cdr3_nt: TGCGCCAGCAGCCCCGACAGGGGGTCTAGCACAGATACGCAGTATTTT; cdr3_aa: CASSPDRGSSTDTQYF
clone_size: few; d_call: .; v_call: TRBV9; j_call: TRBJ2-3; cdr3_nt: TGTGCCAGCAGCGGAAGACAGGGAGGTGGGGGGGATACGCAGTATTTT; cdr3_aa: CASSGRQGGGGDTQYF
clone_size: .; d_call: TRBD2; v_call: TRBV5-1; j_call: TRBJ2-5; cdr3_nt: TGCGCCAGCAGCAAGACTAGCGGGAGTGTTAGGGAGACCCAGTACTTC; cdr3_aa: CASSKTSGSVRETQYF
clone_size: .; d_call: .; v_call: TRBV2; j_call: TRBJ2-5; cdr3_nt: TGTGCCAGCAGTGAAGTCGGGGATTGGACCCAGTACTTC; cdr3_aa: CASSEVGDWTQYF
clone_size: .; d_call: TRBD1; v_call: TRBV27; j_call: TRBJ2-3; cdr3_nt: TGTGCCAGCAGTCCGCACTTGGACAGGCCAGATACGCAGTATTTT; cdr3_aa: CASSPHLDRPDTQYF
clone_size: few; d_call: .; v_call: TRBV10-1; j_call: TRBJ1-2; cdr3_nt: TGCGCCAGCAGTGTTGGAAGCGGGTATGGCTACACCTTC; cdr3_aa: CASSVGSGYGYTF
clone_size: .; d_call: TRBD1; v_call: TRBV7-2; j_call: TRBJ2-3; cdr3_nt: TGTGCCAGCAGCTTAGTGACAGGGGGCGCAGATACGCAGTATTTT; cdr3_aa: CASSLVTGGADTQYF
clone_size: .; d_call: .; v_call: TRBV14; j_call: TRBJ2-5; cdr3_nt: TGTGCCAGCAGCCAAGCTTGGCAGGGAAACCAAGAGACCCAGTACTTC; cdr3_aa: CASSQAWQGNQETQYF
clone_size: medium-sized; d_call: TRBD1; v_call: TRBV18; j_call: TRBJ1-2; cdr3_nt: TGTGCCAGCTCACCGGACAAGGGACAGACGGACTATGGCTACACCTTC; cdr3_aa: CASSPDKGQTDYGYTF
clone_size: .; d_call: .; v_call: TRBV6-2/TRBV6-3; j_call: TRBJ2-1; cdr3_nt: TGTGCCAGCAGTTATAGGGCGGGGCTATTGGACAATGAGCAGTTCTTC; cdr3_aa: CASSYRAGLLDNEQFF
clone_size: once; d_call: TRBD1; v_call: TRBV29-1; j_call: TRBJ2-5; cdr3_nt: TGCAGCGTTGGGACAGGGCTACAAGGGACCCAGTACTTC; cdr3_aa: CSVGTGLQGTQYF
clone_size: few; d_call: TRBD2; v_call: TRBV5-1; j_call: TRBJ2-1; cdr3_nt: TGCGCCAGCAGTGAATACGGGGGGGCTTCCTACAATGAGCAGTTCTTC; cdr3_aa: CASSEYGGASYNEQFF
clone_size: once; d_call: TRBD2; v_call: TRBV3-1/TRBV3-2; j_call: TRBJ2-7; cdr3_nt: TGTGCCAGCAGCCCCCAGCGTAGCGGGAAAAGGGCGGGGGAGCAGTACTTC; cdr3_aa: CASSPQRSGKRAGEQYF
clone_size: many; d_call: TRBD1; v_call: TRBV7-9; j_call: TRBJ1-2; cdr3_nt: TGTGCCAGCAGCATCTCCGGGACAGGGATCTATGGCTACACCTTC; cdr3_aa: CASSISGTGIYGYTF
clone_size: .; d_call: .; v_call: TRBV12-3/TRBV12-4; j_call: TRBJ1-3; cdr3_nt: TGTGCCAGCACCCCGGGGAACACCATATATTTT; cdr3_aa: CASTPGNTIYF
clone_size: .; d_call: .; v_call: TRBV6-5; j_call: TRBJ1-3; cdr3_nt: TGTGCCAGCAGTTACTCCGAAACAGCAGGAAACACCATATATTTT; cdr3_aa: CASSYSETAGNTIYF
clone_size: .; d_call: TRBD1; v_call: TRBV3-1/TRBV3-2; j_call: TRBJ2-7; cdr3_nt: TGTGCCAGCAGCCCGGGACAGGGGTCGCGGGAGCAGTACTTC; cdr3_aa: CASSPGQGSREQYF
clone_size: few; d_call: .; v_call: TRBV28; j_call: TRBJ2-7; cdr3_nt: TGTGCCAGCCGGACAAATTCCTACGAGCAGTACTTC; cdr3_aa: CASRTNSYEQYF
clone_size: .; d_call: .; v_call: TRBV11-3; j_call: TRBJ1-1; cdr3_nt: TGTGCCAGCAGCTTATGGGGGGGCACTGAAGCTTTCTTT; cdr3_aa: CASSLWGGTEAFF
clone_size: .; d_call: .; v_call: TRBV19; j_call: TRBJ2-3; cdr3_nt: TGTGCCAGTAGTACTAGCACAGATACGCAGTATTTT; cdr3_aa: CASSTSTDTQYF
clone_size: .; d_call: TRBD1; v_call: TRBV19; j_call: TRBJ1-5; cdr3_nt: TGTGCCAGTAACCCCCGGGACAGATTATATAGCAATCAGCCCCAGCATTTT; cdr3_aa: CASNPRDRLYSNQPQHF
clone_size: .; d_call: TRBD2; v_call: TRBV5-1; j_call: TRBJ2-2; cdr3_nt: TGCGCCAGCAGCTTTACTAGCGCGAACACCGGGGAGCTGTTTTTT; cdr3_aa: CASSFTSANTGELFF
clone_size: .; d_call: .; v_call: TRBV11-2; j_call: TRBJ2-7; cdr3_nt: TGTGCCAGCAGCTTAGATGGGCCCGCCGAGCAGTACTTC; cdr3_aa: CASSLDGPAEQYF
clone_size: .; d_call: TRBD1; v_call: TRBV7-6; j_call: TRBJ2-2; cdr3_nt: TGTGCCAGCAGCTCGTCGGACAGGTCCCCCGAGCTGTTTTTT; cdr3_aa: CASSSSDRSPELFF
clone_size: .; d_call: TRBD1; v_call: TRBV12-3/TRBV12-4; j_call: TRBJ2-7; cdr3_nt: TGTGCCAGCAGTTGGGACAGGGCCTACGAGCAGTACTTC; cdr3_aa: CASSWDRAYEQYF
clone_size: .; d_call: TRBD2; v_call: TRBV7-2; j_call: TRBJ2-7; cdr3_nt: TGTGCCAGCAGCCAACAAAGCGGGAACCTCTACGAGCAGTACTTC; cdr3_aa: CASSQQSGNLYEQYF
clone_size: .; d_call: .; v_call: TRBV5-1; j_call: TRBJ1-6; cdr3_nt: TGCGCCAGCAGCTTGGACAGTAAAAATTCACCCCTCCACTTT; cdr3_aa: CASSLDSKNSPLHF
clone_size: .; d_call: TRBD1; v_call: TRBV7-9; j_call: TRBJ2-7; cdr3_nt: TGTGCCAGCAGCATGGGACAGGGCTACGAGCAGTACTTC; cdr3_aa: CASSMGQGYEQYF
clone_size: .; d_call: .; v_call: TRBV18; j_call: TRBJ1-6; cdr3_nt: TGTGCCAGCTCCGGTAGCAATTCACCCCTCCACTTT; cdr3_aa: CASSGSNSPLHF
clone_size: .; d_call: TRBD2; v_call: TRBV10-3; j_call: TRBJ2-2; cdr3_nt: TGTGCCATCAGTGCGAATAAGGGACTAGCGGGCCTCGCGAACACCGGGGAGCTGTTTTTT; cdr3_aa: CAISANKGLAGLANTGELFF
clone_size: few; d_call: TRBD2; v_call: TRBV6-5; j_call: TRBJ2-5; cdr3_nt: TGTGCCAGCAGTTCCGGTCGGGCTAGCGGGGGAGAGACCCAGTACTTC; cdr3_aa: CASSSGRASGGETQYF
clone_size: .; d_call: .; v_call: TRBV23-1; j_call: TRBJ2-2; cdr3_nt: TGCGCCAGCAGTCAACTAGGCGTTAACACCGGGGAGCTGTTTTTT; cdr3_aa: CASSQLGVNTGELFF
clone_size: few; d_call: TRBD2; v_call: TRBV3-1/TRBV3-2; j_call: TRBJ2-1; cdr3_nt: TGTGCCAGCAGCCAAGATCTGGCCTCCGGACTAGCGGGAGCTCAGTTCTTC; cdr3_aa: CASSQDLASGLAGAQFF
clone_size: .; d_call: .; v_call: TRBV5-1; j_call: TRBJ1-4; cdr3_nt: TGCGCCAGCAGCTTGGGCCTTTTTGGCACTAATGAAAAACTGTTTTTT; cdr3_aa: CASSLGLFGTNEKLFF
clone_size: once; d_call: .; v_call: TRBV18; j_call: TRBJ1-1; cdr3_nt: TGTGCCAGCTCAACTAAGTCCGATAACACTGAAGCTTTCTTT; cdr3_aa: CASSTKSDNTEAFF
clone_size: few; d_call: TRBD2; v_call: TRBV27; j_call: TRBJ2-1; cdr3_nt: TGTGCCAGCAGTTTGTCCCCGACCGGGACTAGCGGGAGGTATGAGCAGTTCTTC; cdr3_aa: CASSLSPTGTSGRYEQFF
clone_size: .; d_call: .; v_call: TRBV7-9; j_call: TRBJ2-1; cdr3_nt: TGTGCCAGCACCCCGAGGGGGGGGCCTGGCGGGGAGCAGTTCTTC; cdr3_aa: CASTPRGGPGGEQFF
clone_size: .; d_call: .; v_call: TRBV6-5; j_call: TRBJ1-2; cdr3_nt: TGTGCCAGCAGTTCCACACTAGCGGTTCCCTATGGCTACACCTTC; cdr3_aa: CASSSTLAVPYGYTF
clone_size: .; d_call: .; v_call: TRBV19; j_call: TRBJ1-2; cdr3_nt: TGTGCCAGTAGTGAGACAGAGACTAACTATGGCTACACCTTC; cdr3_aa: CASSETETNYGYTF
clone_size: .; d_call: .; v_call: TRBV7-9; j_call: TRBJ2-3; cdr3_nt: TGTGCCAGCAGCTTGGGGCGGGGCGTCGCAGATACGCAGTATTTT; cdr3_aa: CASSLGRGVADTQYF
clone_size: .; d_call: TRBD2; v_call: TRBV6-5; j_call: TRBJ2-5; cdr3_nt: TGTGCCAGCAGTTACAGTGGGACTAGCGGGGGAGAGACCCAGTACTTC; cdr3_aa: CASSYSGTSGGETQYF
clone_size: once; d_call: .; v_call: TRBV12-2; j_call: TRBJ2-1; cdr3_nt: TGTGCAAGTCGCTTAGACAACCTCGGGTACAATGAGCAGTTCTTC; cdr3_aa: CASRLDNLGYNEQFF
clone_size: .; d_call: TRBD2; v_call: TRBV7-6; j_call: TRBJ2-1; cdr3_nt: TGTGCCAGCAGCTACACTAGCGGGGCCTACAATGAGCAGTTCTTC; cdr3_aa: CASSYTSGAYNEQFF
clone_size: .; d_call: TRBD2; v_call: TRBV7-2; j_call: TRBJ2-3; cdr3_nt: TGTGCCAGCAGCTTTCGGGCTAGCGGGAGTTACGCAGATACGCAGTATTTT; cdr3_aa: CASSFRASGSYADTQYF
clone_size: .; d_call: .; v_call: TRBV6-5; j_call: TRBJ2-3; cdr3_nt: TGTGCCAGCAGTTACTCTCCCTCAGGGGACACAGATACGCAGTATTTT; cdr3_aa: CASSYSPSGDTDTQYF
clone_size: .; d_call: TRBD2; v_call: TRBV4-2; j_call: TRBJ2-7; cdr3_nt: TGTGCCAGCAGCCAAGGACTAGCGGGAGCCCCTTACGAGCAGTACTTC; cdr3_aa: CASSQGLAGAPYEQYF
clone_size: few; d_call: .; v_call: TRBV10-2; j_call: TRBJ2-5; cdr3_nt: TGCGCCAGCAGTGGAGCCCTGGGGAGTCCAGAGACCCAGTACTTC; cdr3_aa: CASSGALGSPETQYF
clone_size: .; d_call: .; v_call: TRBV5-4; j_call: TRBJ1-1; cdr3_nt: TGTGCCAGCAGTTTTGACAGTCAGAACACTGAAGCTTTCTTT; cdr3_aa: CASSFDSQNTEAFF
clone_size: .; d_call: .; v_call: TRBV6-6; j_call: TRBJ2-1; cdr3_nt: TGTGCCAGCAGAGCCGGGTCCGGTACCTATTACAATGAGCAGTTCTTC; cdr3_aa: CASRAGSGTYYNEQFF
clone_size: .; d_call: .; v_call: TRBV7-2; j_call: TRBJ2-7; cdr3_nt: TGTGCCAGCAGCTTTCCAGGGTACGAGCAGTACTTC; cdr3_aa: CASSFPGYEQYF
clone_size: few; d_call: .; v_call: TRBV28; j_call: TRBJ1-2; cdr3_nt: TGTGCCAGCAGTTTAGTCGGGGAGACCTATGGCTACACCTTC; cdr3_aa: CASSLVGETYGYTF
clone_size: once; d_call: TRBD2; v_call: TRBV3-1/TRBV3-2; j_call: TRBJ2-1; cdr3_nt: TGTGCCAGCAGCCCTACTAGCGGGGCCTTCAATGAGCAGTTCTTC; cdr3_aa: CASSPTSGAFNEQFF
clone_size: .; d_call: .; v_call: TRBV2; j_call: TRBJ2-7; cdr3_nt: TGTGCCAGCCGTGAAGGGGAGGTCAAGACATACGAGCAGTACTTC; cdr3_aa: CASREGEVKTYEQYF
clone_size: .; d_call: .; v_call: TRBV7-9; j_call: TRBJ1-1; cdr3_nt: TGTGCCAGCAGCTTTCAAGGGGTTCGGGCTTTCTTT; cdr3_aa: CASSFQGVRAFF